The 26 T cell receptor beta chains presented below share a single source sample, sequenced in a study of cytomegalovirus exposure and HLA in healthy donors (dated by TCRdb to about 2017). The library was built by means of the immunoSEQ multiplex PCR assay. For the multiplex PCR, a mixture combining 60 forward primers for TCR Vbeta segments and 13 reverse primers for TCR Jbeta segments was used. Imported from immuneACCESS, the table was reduced by TCRdb to in-frame sequences with V and J called. These copies leave out some clones; in studies compared against another copy, an unresolved V gene accounts for under half, and the cause of the remainder is not known. This sample comprises around 140,000 clones, 80% of them detected only once. Of the sample, roughly 2.9% falls within the top ten clones. Sequences were obtained from PBMCs. Receptor source: a woman in her twenties or thirties in good health and CMV-seronegative.

This clone has a handful of counts. The gene calls are TRBV5-4 and TRBJ2-1; D call uncertain. V lost 1 base and J lost 9, with 8 bases in between. The CDR3 sequence is 12 residues long. Germline values: CDR1 SGHNT, CDR2 YYREEE (reference sequence). As DNA, the CDR3 is TGTGCCAGCAGCTTGCTCCATAGTGAGCAGTTCTTC. Translating it yields CASSLLHSEQFF.

Comments on this clone: The same CDR3 can be traced to other DNA sequences in this sample. The chain joins TRBV5-6 to TRBJ1-3; weak D call: TRBD1 (6 bases). The CDR3 runs 14 residues. Trimming removed 1 base from V and 2 bases from J, with 7 bases in between. The V gene's germline CDR1 is SGHDT and CDR2 YYEEEE. CDR3 sequence: CASSLQGPGNTIYF. The DNA for the CDR3 is TGTGCCAGCAGCTTGCAGGGGCCTGGAAACACCATATATTTT.

As DNA, the CDR3 is TGTGCCAGCAGCTTCGGAGACACAGATACGCAGTATTTT. It specifies CASSFGDTDTQYF. This chain joins TRBV7-2 and TRBJ2-3; no reliable D call. The germline V gene encodes CDR1 SGHTA and CDR2 FQGNSA. Trimming took 3 bases from V and 2 from J, leaving 6 bases between them. The CDR3 is 13 residues long. Drawing the rest from reference TRBV7-2 and TRBJ2-3, the complete variable domain is GAGVSQSPSNKVTEKGKDVELRCDPISGHTALYWYRQSLGQGLEFLIYFQGNSAPDKSGLPSDRFSAERTGGSVSTLTIQRTQQEDSAVYLCASSFGDTDTQYFGPGTRLTVL.

This chain uses TRBV27 with TRBJ2-7; tentative D call: TRBD2 (6 bases). This CDR3 region has 17 residues. With 4 bases removed from V and 4 bases from J, the gap between germline ends came to 23 bases. The germline V gene encodes CDR1 MNHEY and CDR2 SMNVEV (reference sequence). In nucleotides, the CDR3 is TGTGCCAGCAGTTCAAGACCGGGAGCTTCCTCCGGTTACGAGCAGTACTTC. This gives the protein CASSSRPGASSGYEQYF.

J is TRBJ2-3 and V is TRBV19, with D hard to call. Germline loops: CDR1 LNHDA, CDR2 SQIVND (reference sequence). V shed 3 bases and J shed 5 bases, with 9 bases lying between them. The CDR3 contains 13 residues. The CDR3 reads CASSIGPGDTQYF. CDR3 coding DNA: TGTGCCAGTAGTATCGGTCCGGGAGATACGCAGTATTTT.

Only one count was recorded for this clone. This rearrangement joins TRBV7-9 to TRBJ1-4, with 7 bases identical to TRBD1. Germline V lookup: CDR1 SEHNR, CDR2 FQNEAQ (reference sequence). J lost 1 base, V lost 5 bases, and 7 bases had no gene match. This CDR3 contains 16 residues. CDR3 sequence: CASSLRRDRTNEKLFF. In nucleotides, the CDR3 is TGTGCCAGCAGCCTTCGCCGGGACAGAACTAATGAAAAACTGTTTTTT.

This chain connects TRBV4-3 to TRBJ2-2, with D maybe TRBD2 (7 bases). V was trimmed by 0 bases and J by 3 bases, leaving 11 bases between them. This CDR3 region has 16 residues. Germline-derived CDR1 and CDR2 are LGHNA and YSLEER. Here the CDR3 DNA reads TGCGCCAGCAGCCAAGAAGTAGGGGGGGACACCGGGGAGCTGTTTTTT. The encoded protein is CASSQEVGGDTGELFF.

V and J are TRBV6-6 and TRBJ1-5; 7 bases map to TRBD1. CDR3 length: 16 residues. After removal of 8 bases from V and 0 bases from J, the junction contained 10 bases not matched to a gene. CDR1 is MNHNY, CDR2 SVGAGI, per germline (reference sequence). The CDR3 reads CASRATTGYSNQPQHF. CDR3 coding DNA: TGTGCCAGCCGGGCAACGACAGGGTATAGCAATCAGCCCCAGCATTTT.

The J gene is TRBJ1-1, the V gene TRBV11-1; 9 bases match TRBD1. CDR3 length: 14 amino acids. Germline V lookup: CDR1 SGHAT, CDR2 FQDESV (reference sequence). V was pared by 5 bases and J by 7 bases, with 8 bases of the junction left unmatched. The CDR3 DNA reads as TGTGCCAGCAGCCTAGACAGGGGGAGAAGTGAAGCTTTCTTT. This translates into CASSLDRGRSEAFF.

J is TRBJ1-1 and V is TRBV5-1; perhaps TRBD1 as D (6 bases). This CDR3 spans 14 amino acids. The ends were cut back, 6 bases at V and 3 bases at J, with 15 bases in the middle. From germline, CDR1 is SGHRS and CDR2 YFSETQ. In DNA, the CDR3 is TGCGCCAGCATTAGGGACAATGGAGACACTGAAGCTTTCTTT. The encoded protein is CASIRDNGDTEAFF.

This sequence joins TRBV5-1 and TRBJ2-5; 7 bases are a match to TRBD1. The CDR3 consists of 15 residues. V lost 3 bases and J lost 2; bases outside the gene matches: 7. The V gene's germline CDR1 is SGHRS and CDR2 YFSETQ. CDR3 sequence (DNA): TGCGCCAGCAGCTGGAAGACCAGGGGGCAAGAGACCCAGTACTTC. As protein: CASSWKTRGQETQYF.

J is TRBJ1-4 and V is TRBV30; possible D gene TRBD1, 5 bases. This CDR3 spans 14 amino acids. From germline, CDR1 is GTSNPN and CDR2 SVGIG (reference sequence). V lost 2 bases, J lost 8 bases, and 15 bases lay in between. The DNA for the CDR3 is TGTGCCTGGAGTTCGGGGGGAATTAGAGAAAAACTGTTTTTT. Amino acid sequence: CAWSSGGIREKLFF. Full variable domain (rest looked up from reference TRBV30 and TRBJ1-4): SQTIHQWPATLVQPVGSPLSLECTVEGTSNPNLYWYRQAAGRGLQLLFYSVGIGQISSEVPQNLSASRPQDRQFILSSKKLLLSDSGFYLCAWSSGGIREKLFFGSGTQLSVL.

The chain couples TRBV4-2 to TRBJ1-1, with TRBD1 as a possible D gene (5 bases). The CDR3 runs 15 residues. The germline gives CDR1 LGHNA, CDR2 YNFKEQ. V dropped 0 bases and J dropped 5 bases, with 13 bases sitting between them. The CDR3 loop reads CASSQDGGGRTEAFF. The CDR3 DNA sequence: TGTGCCAGCAGCCAAGATGGGGGAGGTCGGACTGAAGCTTTCTTT.

This clone occurred once. The chain joins TRBV4-1 to TRBJ2-5, with D possibly matching TRBD1 (6 bases). The J call may be mistaken, given a closer DNA end match to TRBJ2-7. Germline V gene sequence: CDR1 MGHRA, CDR2 YSYEKL. The CDR3 sequence is 15 residues long. The CDR3 loop is CASSQGVDRIYEQYF. Here the CDR3 DNA reads TGCGCCAGCAGCCAAGGGGTCGACAGGATCTACGAGCAGTACTTC.

V usage is TRBV4-1 and J usage is TRBJ1-1; D gene ambiguous. Germline V gene data show CDR1 as MGHRA and CDR2 as YSYEKL. The CDR3 has 13 residues. Trimming took 1 base from V and 1 from J, leaving 4 bases between them. The CDR3 loop is CASSQAPNTEAFF. CDR3 DNA: TGCGCCAGCAGCCAAGCTCCGAACACTGAAGCTTTCTTT.

This clone has a single count. The rearrangement uses TRBV7-9 and TRBJ1-3; 7 nucleotides align to TRBD1. CDR3 length: 15 amino acids. V was pared by 3 bases and J by 4 bases, with 6 bases of the junction left unmatched. The V gene's germline CDR1 is SEHNR and CDR2 FQNEAQ (reference sequence). CDR3 residues: CASSLEGASGNTIYF. The CDR3 region has the DNA TGTGCCAGCAGCTTGGAGGGGGCATCGGGAAACACCATATATTTT. Full variable domain (missing parts from reference TRBV7-9 and TRBJ1-3): DTGVSQNPRHKITKRGQNVTFRCDPISEHNRLYWYRQTLGQGPEFLTYFQNEAQLEKSRLLSDRFSAERPKGSFSTLEIQRTEQGDSAMYLCASSLEGASGNTIYFGEGSWLTVV.

The chain combines TRBV28 with TRBJ2-5; TRBD1 agrees at 9 bases. CDR3 length equals 16 residues. CDR1 is MDHEN and CDR2 is SYDVKM in the germline V gene. The V segment lost 8 bases and the J segment 5 bases; nucleotides outside the gene matches: 15. CDR3 sequence (DNA): TGTGCCAGCTCACGCCCGACAGGGGGGGACTTGGAGACCCAGTACTTC. As protein: CASSRPTGGDLETQYF.

The chain is built from TRBV27 and TRBJ2-7, with a possible D match to TRBD1 (6 bases). The CDR3 is 13 residues long. V was pared by 4 bases and J by 2 bases, with 9 bases between. The germline gives CDR1 MNHEY, CDR2 SMNVEV (reference sequence). The CDR3 region is CASSYQGTYEQYF. CDR3 in DNA: TGTGCCAGCAGTTATCAGGGGACCTACGAGCAGTACTTC.

This sequence joins TRBV9 and TRBJ2-2; TRBD2 aligns across 13 bases. Germline CDR1 SGDLS, CDR2 YYNGEE. V dropped 2 bases and J dropped 6; count of bases not matched to a gene: 7. The CDR3 extends over 17 amino acids. CDR3 coding DNA: TGTGCCAGCAGCGTCGTAGGACTAGCGGGAGTGGCCGGGGAGCTGTTTTTT. It specifies CASSVVGLAGVAGELFF.

The gene calls are TRBV7-2 and TRBJ2-5, with D possibly being TRBD1 (5 bases). V shed 5 bases and J shed 10 bases, with 14 bases lying between them. This CDR3 has 12 residues. Per the germline V gene, CDR1 is SGHTA and CDR2 is FQGNSA. CDR3 in amino acids: CASSQRSRDQYF. CDR3 coding DNA: TGTGCCAGCAGCCAAAGGTCCAGGGACCAGTACTTC.

This clone was counted a single time. V is TRBV7-2 and J is TRBJ2-3, with 8 bases lining up with TRBD2. The CDR3 loop spans 15 amino acids. The V segment lost 3 bases and the J segment 2 bases; nucleotides outside the gene matches: 4. Germline assignment: CDR1 SGHTA and CDR2 FQGNSA. The CDR3 loop reads CASSFGLASTDTQYF. The CDR3 DNA is TGTGCCAGCAGCTTCGGACTAGCTTCCACAGATACGCAGTATTTT.

The rearrangement uses TRBV7-9 and TRBJ2-5; no reliable D call. The length of the CDR3 is 13 residues. Trimming removed 5 bases at V and 4 bases at J, with 11 bases between. The germline V gene encodes CDR1 SEHNR and CDR2 FQNEAQ (reference sequence). In DNA form, the CDR3 reads TGTGCCAGCAGCCCAGGATTTCTAGAGACCCAGTACTTC. This encodes CASSPGFLETQYF.

The sample holds one count of this clone. V usage is TRBV6-6 and J usage is TRBJ2-7; 10 positions match TRBD2. The V gene end was trimmed by 5 bases and the J gene end by 0 bases; junction bases not matched to a gene: 4. The germline gives CDR1 MNHNY, CDR2 SVGAGI (reference sequence). The length of the CDR3 is 15 residues. CDR3 DNA: TGTGCCAGCAGTACCACTAGCGGGGACTCCTACGAGCAGTACTTC. Its translation: CASSTTSGDSYEQYF.

This rearrangement joins TRBV5-4 to TRBJ2-7; TRBD1 matches 8 bases. After removal of 2 bases from V and 5 bases from J, the junction contained 18 bases not matched to a gene. The length of the CDR3 is 18 residues. The germline V gene encodes CDR1 SGHNT and CDR2 YYREEE (reference sequence). The CDR3 region has the DNA TGTGCCAGCAGCTTAGCCCCGCCCCGGACAGGGTCGTACGACGAGCAGTACTTC. Translated: CASSLAPPRTGSYDEQYF.

The chain combines TRBV5-4 with TRBJ2-3, with 15 bases lining up with TRBD2. The CDR3 is 18 residues long. The germline V gene encodes CDR1 SGHNT and CDR2 YYREEE (reference sequence). Losses at the gene ends were 3 bases for V and 2 bases for J; bases not matched to a gene: 7. The CDR3 region has the DNA TGTGCCAGCAGCTCCGGACTAGCGGGAGGGGCAGTCACAGATACGCAGTATTTT. This gives the protein CASSSGLAGGAVTDTQYF.

This clone was detected once. The chain combines TRBV10-2 with TRBJ1-6, with a weak D call TRBD1 (5 bases). CDR3 length equals 16 residues. Germline V lookup: CDR1 WSHSY, CDR2 SAAADI. The V end lost 2 bases, the J end lost 6 bases, and 14 bases lay between the germline ends. The DNA of the CDR3 is TGCGCCAGCAGTGAGGGAGTCGCCAGGGTTAATTCACCCCTCCACTTT. This translates into CASSEGVARVNSPLHF.